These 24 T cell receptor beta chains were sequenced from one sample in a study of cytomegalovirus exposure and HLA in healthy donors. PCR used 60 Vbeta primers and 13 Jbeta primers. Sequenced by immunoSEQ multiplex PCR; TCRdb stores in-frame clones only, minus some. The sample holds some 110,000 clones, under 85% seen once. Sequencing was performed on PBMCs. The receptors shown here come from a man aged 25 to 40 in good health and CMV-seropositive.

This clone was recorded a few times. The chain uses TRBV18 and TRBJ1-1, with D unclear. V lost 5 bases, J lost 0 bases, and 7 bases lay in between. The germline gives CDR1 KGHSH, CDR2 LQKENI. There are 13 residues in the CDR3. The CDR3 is CASSSTMNTEAFF. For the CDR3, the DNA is TGTGCCAGCTCATCGACTATGAACACTGAAGCTTTCTTT.

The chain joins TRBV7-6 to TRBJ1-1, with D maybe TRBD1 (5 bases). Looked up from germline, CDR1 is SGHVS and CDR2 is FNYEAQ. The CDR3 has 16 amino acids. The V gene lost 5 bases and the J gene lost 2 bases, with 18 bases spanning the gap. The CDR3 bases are TGTGCCAGCAGCGTCGGCATCGGCGGGACCAACACTGAAGCTTTCTTT. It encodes CASSVGIGGTNTEAFF.

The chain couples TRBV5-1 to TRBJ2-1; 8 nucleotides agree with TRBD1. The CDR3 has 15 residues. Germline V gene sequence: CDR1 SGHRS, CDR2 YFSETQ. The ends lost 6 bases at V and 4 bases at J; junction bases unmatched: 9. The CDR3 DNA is TGCGCCAGCACCTCGCCAGGGGGCAGTTACAATGAGCAGTTCTTC. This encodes CASTSPGGSYNEQFF.

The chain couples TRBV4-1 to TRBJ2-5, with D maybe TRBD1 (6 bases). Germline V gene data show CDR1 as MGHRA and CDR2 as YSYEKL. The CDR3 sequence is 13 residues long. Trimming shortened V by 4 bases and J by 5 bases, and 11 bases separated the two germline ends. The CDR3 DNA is TGCGCCAGCAGCCGAGGGGGTGGGGAGACCCAGTACTTC. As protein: CASSRGGGETQYF.

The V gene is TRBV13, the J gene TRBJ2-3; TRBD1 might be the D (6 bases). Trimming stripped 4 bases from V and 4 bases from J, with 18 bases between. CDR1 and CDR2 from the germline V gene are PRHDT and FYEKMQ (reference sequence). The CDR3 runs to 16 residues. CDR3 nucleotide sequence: TGTGCCAGCAGCTACCGGGACACTCCTATTCCAGATACGCAGTATTTT. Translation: CASSYRDTPIPDTQYF.

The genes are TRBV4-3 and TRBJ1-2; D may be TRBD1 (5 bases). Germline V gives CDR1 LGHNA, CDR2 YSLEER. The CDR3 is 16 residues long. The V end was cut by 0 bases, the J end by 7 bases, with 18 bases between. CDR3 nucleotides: TGCGCCAGCAGCCAAGATCGTAGCGGAACGAGGGGTGGCTACACCTTC. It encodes CASSQDRSGTRGGYTF.

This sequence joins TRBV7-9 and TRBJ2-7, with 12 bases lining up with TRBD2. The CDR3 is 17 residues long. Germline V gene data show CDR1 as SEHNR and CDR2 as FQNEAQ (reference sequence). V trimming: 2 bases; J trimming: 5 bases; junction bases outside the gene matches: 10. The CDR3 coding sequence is TGTGCCAGCAGCTTAACCAGCGCTAGCGGGGGGGCAAACGAGCAGTACTTC. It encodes CASSLTSASGGANEQYF.

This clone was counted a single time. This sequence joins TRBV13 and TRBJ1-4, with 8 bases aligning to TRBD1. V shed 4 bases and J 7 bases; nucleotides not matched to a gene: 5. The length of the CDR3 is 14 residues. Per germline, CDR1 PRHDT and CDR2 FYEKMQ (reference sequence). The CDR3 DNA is TGTGCCAGCAGCTCGGACAGGGCCCGTGAAAAACTGTTTTTT. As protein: CASSSDRAREKLFF.

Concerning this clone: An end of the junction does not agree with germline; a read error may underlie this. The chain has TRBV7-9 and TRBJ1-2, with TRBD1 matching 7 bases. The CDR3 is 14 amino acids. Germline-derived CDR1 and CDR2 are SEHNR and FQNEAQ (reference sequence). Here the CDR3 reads CASSLLEQGGGYPF. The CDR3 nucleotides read TGTGCCAGCAGCTTACTGGAGCAGGGGGGCGGCTACCCCTTC.

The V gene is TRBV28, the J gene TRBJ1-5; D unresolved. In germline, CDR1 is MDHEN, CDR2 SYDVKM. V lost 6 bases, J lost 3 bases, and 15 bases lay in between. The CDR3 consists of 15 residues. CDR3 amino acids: CASSRPGGTNQPQHF. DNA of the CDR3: TGTGCCAGCAGCCGCCCGGGAGGAACCAATCAGCCCCAGCATTTT.

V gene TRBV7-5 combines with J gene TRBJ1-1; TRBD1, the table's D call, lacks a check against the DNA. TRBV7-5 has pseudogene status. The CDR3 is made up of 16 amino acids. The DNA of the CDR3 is TGTGTCAGAAGCTCGCCGGGACAGGGGTTAAACACTGAAGCTTTCTTT. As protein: CVRSSPGQGLNTEAFF.

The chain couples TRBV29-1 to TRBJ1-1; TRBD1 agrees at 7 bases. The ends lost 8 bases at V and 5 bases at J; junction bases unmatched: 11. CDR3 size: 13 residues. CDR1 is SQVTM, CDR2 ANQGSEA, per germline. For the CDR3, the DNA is TGCAGCCTTCGACAGGGTGGAGGAACTGAAGCTTTCTTT. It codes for CSLRQGGGTEAFF.

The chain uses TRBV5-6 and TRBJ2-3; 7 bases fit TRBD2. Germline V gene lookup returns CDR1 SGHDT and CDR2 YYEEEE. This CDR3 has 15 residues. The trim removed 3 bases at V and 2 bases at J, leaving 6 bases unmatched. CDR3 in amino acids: CASSSLAGSTDTQYF. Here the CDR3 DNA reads TGTGCCAGCAGCTCCTTAGCGGGTTCCACAGATACGCAGTATTTT.

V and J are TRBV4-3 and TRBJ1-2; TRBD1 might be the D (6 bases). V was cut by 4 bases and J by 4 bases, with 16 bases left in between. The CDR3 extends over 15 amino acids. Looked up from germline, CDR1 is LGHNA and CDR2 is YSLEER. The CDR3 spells CASSRPGRDIYGYTF. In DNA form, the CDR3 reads TGCGCCAGCAGCCGCCCCGGACGGGACATCTATGGCTACACCTTC.

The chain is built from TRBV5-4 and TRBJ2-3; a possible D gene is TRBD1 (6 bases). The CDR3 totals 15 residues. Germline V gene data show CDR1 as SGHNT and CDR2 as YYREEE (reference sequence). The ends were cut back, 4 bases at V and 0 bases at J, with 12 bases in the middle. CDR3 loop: CASSQQGTSTDTQYF. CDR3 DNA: TGTGCCAGCAGCCAACAGGGTACAAGCACAGATACGCAGTATTTT. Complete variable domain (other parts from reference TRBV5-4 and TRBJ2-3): ETGVTQSPTHLIKTRGQQVTLRCSSQSGHNTVSWYQQALGQGPQFIFQYYREEENGRGNFPPRFSGLQFPNYSSELNVNALELDDSALYLCASSQQGTSTDTQYFGPGTRLTVL.

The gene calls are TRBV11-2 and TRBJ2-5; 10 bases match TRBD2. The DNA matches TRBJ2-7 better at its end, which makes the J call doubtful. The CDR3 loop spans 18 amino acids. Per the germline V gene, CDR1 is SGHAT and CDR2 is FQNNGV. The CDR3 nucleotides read TGTGCCAGCAGCTTAGATGGACTAGCGGTCTCGAGCTCCTACGAGCAGTACTTC. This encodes CASSLDGLAVSSSYEQYF.

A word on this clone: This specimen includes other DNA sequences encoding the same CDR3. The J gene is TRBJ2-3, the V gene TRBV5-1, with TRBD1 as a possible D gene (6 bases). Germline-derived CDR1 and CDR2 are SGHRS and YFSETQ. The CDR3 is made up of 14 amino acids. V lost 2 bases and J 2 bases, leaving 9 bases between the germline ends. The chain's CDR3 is CASSLGQSTDTQYF. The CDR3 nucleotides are TGCGCCAGCAGCTTAGGACAGTCCACAGATACGCAGTATTTT. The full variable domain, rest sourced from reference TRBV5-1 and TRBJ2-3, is KAGVTQTPRYLIKTRGQQVTLSCSPISGHRSVSWYQQTPGQGLQFLFEYFSETQRNKGNFPGRFSGRQFSNSRSEMNVSTLELGDSALYLCASSLGQSTDTQYFGPGTRLTVL.

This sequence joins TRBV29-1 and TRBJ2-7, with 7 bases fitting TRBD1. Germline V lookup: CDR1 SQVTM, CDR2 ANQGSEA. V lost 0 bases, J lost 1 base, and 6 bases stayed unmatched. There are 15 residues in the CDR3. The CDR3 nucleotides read TGCAGCGTTGAAGATCGGCACAGGGGATCCTACGAGCAGTACTTC. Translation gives CSVEDRHRGSYEQYF.

CDR3 region: CASRLRAGQWGLHYEQYF. The DNA for the CDR3 is TGTGCAAGTCGCTTAAGGGCGGGGCAATGGGGACTCCACTACGAGCAGTACTTC. The rearrangement links TRBV12-2 to TRBJ2-7; the table's D call, TRBD2, has no DNA check behind it. TRBV12-2 is a pseudogene segment. CDR3 length: 18 residues.

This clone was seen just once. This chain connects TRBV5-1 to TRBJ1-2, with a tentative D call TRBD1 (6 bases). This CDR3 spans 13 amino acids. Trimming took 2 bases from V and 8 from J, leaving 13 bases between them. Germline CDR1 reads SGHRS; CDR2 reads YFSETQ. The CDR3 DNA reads TGCGCCAGCAGCTTAACAGGGCTTGGCGGCTACACCTTC. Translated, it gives CASSLTGLGGYTF.

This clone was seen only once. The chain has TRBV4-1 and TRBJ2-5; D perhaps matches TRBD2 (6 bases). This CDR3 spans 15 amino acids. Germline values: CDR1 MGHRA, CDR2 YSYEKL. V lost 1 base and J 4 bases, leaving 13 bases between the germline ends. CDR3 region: CASSQAWREVETQYF. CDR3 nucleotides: TGCGCCAGCAGCCAAGCCTGGAGGGAGGTAGAGACCCAGTACTTC.

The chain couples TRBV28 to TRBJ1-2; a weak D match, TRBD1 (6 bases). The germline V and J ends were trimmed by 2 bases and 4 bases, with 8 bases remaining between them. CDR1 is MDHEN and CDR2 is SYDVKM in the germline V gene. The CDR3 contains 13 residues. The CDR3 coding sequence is TGTGCCAGCAGTTTAGGGGGCACCTATGGCTACACCTTC. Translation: CASSLGGTYGYTF.

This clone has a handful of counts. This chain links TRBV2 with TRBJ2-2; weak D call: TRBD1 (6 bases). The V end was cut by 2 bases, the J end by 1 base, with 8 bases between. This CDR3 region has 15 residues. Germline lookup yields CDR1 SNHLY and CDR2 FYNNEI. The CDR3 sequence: CASSEQGRNTGELFF. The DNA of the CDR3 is TGTGCCAGCAGTGAACAGGGGCGGAACACCGGGGAGCTGTTTTTT.

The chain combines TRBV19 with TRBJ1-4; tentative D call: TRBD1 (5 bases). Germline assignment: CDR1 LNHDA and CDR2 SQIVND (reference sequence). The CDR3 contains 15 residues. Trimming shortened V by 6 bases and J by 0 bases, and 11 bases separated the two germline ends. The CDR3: CASSFDSATNEKLFF. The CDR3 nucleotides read TGTGCCAGTAGCTTCGACAGTGCAACTAATGAAAAACTGTTTTTT.